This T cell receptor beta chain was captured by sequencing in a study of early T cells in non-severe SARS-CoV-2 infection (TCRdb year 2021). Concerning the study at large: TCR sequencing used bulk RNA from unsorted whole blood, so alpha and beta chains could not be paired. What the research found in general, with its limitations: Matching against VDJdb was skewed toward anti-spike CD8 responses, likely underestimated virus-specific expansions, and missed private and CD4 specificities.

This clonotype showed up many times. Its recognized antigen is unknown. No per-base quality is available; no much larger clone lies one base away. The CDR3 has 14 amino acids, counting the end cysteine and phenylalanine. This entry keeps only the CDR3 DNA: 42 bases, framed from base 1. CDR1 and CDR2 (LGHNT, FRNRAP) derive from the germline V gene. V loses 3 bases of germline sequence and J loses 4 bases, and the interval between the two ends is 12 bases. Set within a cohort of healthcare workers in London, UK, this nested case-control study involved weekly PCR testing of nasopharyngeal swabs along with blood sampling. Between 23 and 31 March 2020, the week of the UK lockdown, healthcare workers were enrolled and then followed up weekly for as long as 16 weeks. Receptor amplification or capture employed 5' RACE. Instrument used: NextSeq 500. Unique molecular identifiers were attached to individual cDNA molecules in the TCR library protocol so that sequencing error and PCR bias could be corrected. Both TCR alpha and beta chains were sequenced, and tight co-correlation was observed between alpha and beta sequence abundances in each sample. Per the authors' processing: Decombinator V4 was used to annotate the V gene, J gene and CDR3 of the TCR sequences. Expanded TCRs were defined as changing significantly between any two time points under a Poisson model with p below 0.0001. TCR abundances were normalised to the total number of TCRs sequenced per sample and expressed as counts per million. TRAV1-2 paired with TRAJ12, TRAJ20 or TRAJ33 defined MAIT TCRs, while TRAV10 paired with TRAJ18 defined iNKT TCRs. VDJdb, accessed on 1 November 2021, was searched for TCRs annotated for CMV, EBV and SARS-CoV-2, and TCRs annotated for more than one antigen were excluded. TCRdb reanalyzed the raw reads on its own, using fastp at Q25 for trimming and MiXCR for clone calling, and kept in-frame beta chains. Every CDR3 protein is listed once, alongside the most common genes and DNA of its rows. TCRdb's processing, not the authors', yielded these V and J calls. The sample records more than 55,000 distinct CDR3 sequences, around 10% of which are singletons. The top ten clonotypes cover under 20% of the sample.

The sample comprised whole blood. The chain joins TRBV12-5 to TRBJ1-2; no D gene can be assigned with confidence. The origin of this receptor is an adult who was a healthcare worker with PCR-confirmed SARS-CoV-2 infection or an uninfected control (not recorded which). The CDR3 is CASGFSGPVYGYTF. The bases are TGTGCTAGTGGTTTTAGTGGCCCCGTCTATGGCTACACCTTC.